This TCR beta chain comes out of a study of blood T cell repertoires in COVID-19 (TCRdb year 2020). Background on the whole study: Samples from collaborators originated in the United States, Italy and Spain and spanned both the acute and convalescent phases of COVID-19. The prospective study material was composed of cDNA or gDNA derived from T cells, B-cell-depleted T cells, or PBMCs. The repertoires were released in a freely available public database intended as a resource for research on the immune response to SARS-CoV-2. Subjects who had been exposed to COVID-19, were actively infected with it, or had recovered from it provided the deeply sampled blood TCRbeta repertoires that made up the dataset. Samples were obtained from the ongoing ImmuneRACE study (first 160 participants) and from 950 to 1,500 subjects provided by 6 global collaborators. A de-identified subject ID, COVID-19 status, age in years and sex were almost always included in the sample metadata. Where available, HLA class I and class II types were obtained from metadata supplied by the sample provider rather than from assay-based typing.

Collaborating institutions collected whole blood in K2EDTA tubes following their own protocols. Collaborator samples were shipped for TCRbeta analysis as frozen whole blood, isolated PBMCs, or DNA extracted from either sample type. As concerns this clone: The clone's antigen remains unknown. Base qualities are not at hand, and no much larger clone is one base apart. Distinct nucleotide sequences in the sample also encode this CDR3.

Overall results and qualifications from the work: How much clinical and demographic metadata was included differed by source and by participant, and the metadata was provided uncurated.

The immunoSEQ Assay, a bias-controlled multiplex PCR, was used to amplify TCRbeta CDR3 regions from genomic DNA. As for the original processing: The number of nucleated cells in each sample was estimated from the amplification of reference gene primers within the assay. To quantify the absolute abundance of each unique TCRbeta CDR3 rearrangement, sequence reads were collapsed and filtered. For each sample, productive Simpson clonality was calculated by taking the square root of Simpson's diversity index across productive rearrangements. The clones in this table, taken by TCRdb from immuneACCESS, are in-frame only. Not every clone is retained; where verified, under half of the shortfall comes from an unresolved V gene, and the cause of the rest is unknown. V, J and clone size were drawn from that table, and D and trimming were deduced from the DNA. This sample holds roughly 180,000 clones; around 86% were observed only once. Of the sample, 8% to 10% falls within the top ten clones.

The receptor comes from a man aged 60 to 69 with acute or convalescent COVID-19. Sequencing was performed on peripheral blood.

DNA sequence: TGTGCCAGCTCACCAGCAGGGGAGACCCAGTACTTC. It specifies CASSPAGETQYF. Here the chain combines TRBV18 and TRBJ2-5; the D gene is possibly TRBD1, with 5 bases matching. Cut back by 2 bases and 5 bases, the V and J ends lie 6 bases apart. The CDR3 runs 12 amino acids, cysteine and phenylalanine included. Only the CDR3 DNA stays, 36 bases, in frame from base 1. CDR1 and CDR2 (KGHSH, LQKENI) derive from the germline V gene. Supplemented by the reference TRBV18 and TRBJ2-5 proteins around the CDR3, the complete variable domain is NAGVMQNPRHLVRRRGQEARLRCSPMKGHSHVYWYRQLPEEGLKFMVYLQKENIIDESGMPKERFSAEFPKEGPSILRIQQVVRGDSAAYFCASSPAGETQYFGPGTRLLVL.